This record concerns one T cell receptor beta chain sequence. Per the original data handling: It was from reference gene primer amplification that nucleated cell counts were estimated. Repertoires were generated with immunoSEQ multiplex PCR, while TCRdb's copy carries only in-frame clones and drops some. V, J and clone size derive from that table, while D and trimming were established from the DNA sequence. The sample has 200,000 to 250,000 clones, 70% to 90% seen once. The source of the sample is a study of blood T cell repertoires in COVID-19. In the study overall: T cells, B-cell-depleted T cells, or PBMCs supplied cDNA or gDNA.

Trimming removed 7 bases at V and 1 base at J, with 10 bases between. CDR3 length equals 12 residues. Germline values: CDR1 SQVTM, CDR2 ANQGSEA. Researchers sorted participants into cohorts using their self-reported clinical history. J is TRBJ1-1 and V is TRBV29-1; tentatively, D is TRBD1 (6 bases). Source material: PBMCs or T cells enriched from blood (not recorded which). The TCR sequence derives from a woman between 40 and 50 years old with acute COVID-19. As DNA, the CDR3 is TGCAGCGCGACAGGTGCGAACACTGAAGCTTTCTTT. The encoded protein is CSATGANTEAFF. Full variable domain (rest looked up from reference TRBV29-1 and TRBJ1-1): SAVISQKPSRDICQRGTSLTIQCQVDSQVTMMFWYRQQPGQSLTLIATANQGSEATYESGFVIDKFPISRPNLTFSTLTVSNMSPEDSSIYLCSATGANTEAFFGQGTRLTVV.